What follows is one TCR beta chain and its context. Indicated time point: persistent/refractory GD, antithyroid drugs over 5 years with positive TRAb. TCR sequences were obtained from RNA taken from PBMCs. Peripheral blood, 7.5 to 9.5 milliliters per patient, was collected in EDTA tubes. HTBI primers from iRepertoire and Arm-PCR of CDR3 regions yielded the TCR beta libraries. TCRdb recomputed calls from the multiplex PCR reads with MiXCR, one row per CDR3 protein. The table lists 400,000 or so distinct CDR3 sequences, roughly a quarter of them singletons. These data come from a study of regulatory T cells in long-lasting Graves disease. The receptor comes from a female donor with Graves disease. Here the sequenced sample was peripheral blood mononuclear cells (PBMCs), taken when the disease was refractory, from a patient treated with antithyroid drugs.

CDR3 protein: CASSPTGVRYEQYF. The CDR3 DNA reads as TGCGCCAGCAGCCCGACAGGGGTCCGCTACGAGCAGTACTTC. The rearrangement joins TRBV4-1 to TRBJ2-7, with TRBD1 matching 8 bases. This CDR3 has 14 amino acids. Germline V gene data show CDR1 as MGHRA and CDR2 as YSYEKL. The junction had 5 bases not matched to a gene; V was cut back by 4 bases and J by 3 bases.